The entry below gives a single T cell receptor beta chain sequence along with its context. Its target is not known. The sample is drawn from a study of Ad26.COV2.S vaccination and SARS-CoV-2 variants. The overall study: Once, or twice with 56 days between doses, Ad26.COV2.S was given intramuscularly. Study-wide results and limits: The breadth of spike-specific CD8+ and CD4+ T cell responses after vaccination was reportedly substantial.

Treatment in this sample: about 20 received Ad26.COV2.S at low or high dose, single or two shots; 5 received placebo; per-sample allocation not given. Vaccine and placebo recipients were sampled on day 63 after the first injection. Its platform was an Ad26 vector, and its expressed antigen was Wuhan-strain SARS-CoV-2 spike. This CDR3 is built from 14 residues. V was cut by 1 base and J by 5 bases, with 11 bases left in between. The data were produced by immunoSEQ multiplex PCR, yet TCRdb's version contains in-frame clones alone and is incomplete. Altogether approximately 300,000 clones are present, about 86% being singletons, with the ten largest covering approximately 2%.

The material sequenced was peripheral blood, taken in a trial of Ad26.COV2.S vaccine versus placebo. This receptor was identified in a person between 18 and 65 years old who received the Ad26.COV2.S COVID-19 vaccine or a placebo. The chain employs TRBV23-1 and TRBJ1-1; TRBD1 is a possible D gene (5 bases). TRBV23-1 is annotated as an ORF whose role is uncertain. The CDR3 here is CASSQCGGGTEAFF. The CDR3 nucleotides are TGCGCCAGCAGTCAATGCGGGGGAGGGACTGAAGCTTTCTTT.